A selection of T cell receptor beta chains follows, all from one sample in a study of shared clonotypes between healthy human individuals. Produced via immunoSEQ multiplex PCR; TCRdb's table is partial and in-frame only. The sample lists 2 million to 3 million clones; 80% to 95% were seen once. The sequenced sample was naive CD4+ T cells from PBMCs. Receptor source: a young man in good health. Some clones in this sample may be carry-over from other donors' samples. CDR3s include the opening cysteine and the closing phenylalanine or tryptophan. The D gene is left open where the match is weak. Clone size is given for some rows only: seen once, a few or many times, or a class if the clone is expanded.

abundance: NA; v_gene: TRBV9; j_gene: TRBJ1-2; d_gene: TRBD1; CDR3nt: TGTGCCAGCAGCCAAGACAGGGGCAGGGGCTACACCTTC; CDR3aa: CASSQDRGRGYTF
abundance: NA; v_gene: TRBV4-1; j_gene: TRBJ1-1; d_gene: NA; CDR3nt: TGCGCCAGCAGCCAAGAAGTAGGCAGGCGGAACACTGAAGCTTTCTTT; CDR3aa: CASSQEVGRRNTEAFF
abundance: NA; v_gene: TRBV6-6; j_gene: TRBJ2-5; d_gene: NA; CDR3nt: TGTGCCAGCAGTTACGGAATGCGGGCCCAAGAGACCCAGTACTTC; CDR3aa: CASSYGMRAQETQYF
abundance: NA; v_gene: TRBV28; j_gene: TRBJ1-5; d_gene: NA; CDR3nt: TGTGCCAGCAGGCACCGGGGGTCCGGGGGAAATCAGCCCCAGCATTTT; CDR3aa: CASRHRGSGGNQPQHF
abundance: NA; v_gene: TRBV30; j_gene: TRBJ2-4; d_gene: TRBD1; CDR3nt: TGTGCCTGGAGTGGGCAGGGGGCTTGGGACAAAAACATTCAGTACTTC; CDR3aa: CAWSGQGAWDKNIQYF
abundance: NA; v_gene: TRBV2; j_gene: TRBJ2-7; d_gene: TRBD2; CDR3nt: TGTGCCAGCAGAGAGGGACTAGCGGGAGGGCCCCGGTACGAGCAGTACTTC; CDR3aa: CASREGLAGGPRYEQYF
abundance: NA; v_gene: TRBV18; j_gene: TRBJ1-1; d_gene: TRBD1; CDR3nt: TGTGCCAGCTCACCTCTGCGGGACAGGGGTTCGAACACTGAAGCTTTCTTT; CDR3aa: CASSPLRDRGSNTEAFF
abundance: NA; v_gene: TRBV28; j_gene: TRBJ1-3; d_gene: NA; CDR3nt: TGTGCCAGCAGTTTACAGGGCTTCTCTGGAAACACCATATATTTT; CDR3aa: CASSLQGFSGNTIYF
abundance: once; v_gene: TRBV9; j_gene: TRBJ2-7; d_gene: NA; CDR3nt: TGTGCCAGCAGCACCCAGACAGCCTCCTACGAGCAGTACTTC; CDR3aa: CASSTQTASYEQYF
abundance: NA; v_gene: TRBV5-1; j_gene: TRBJ2-3; d_gene: TRBD2; CDR3nt: TGCGCCAGCAGAGCGACTAGCCCCAAAGATACGCAGTATTTT; CDR3aa: CASRATSPKDTQYF
abundance: NA; v_gene: TRBV5-1; j_gene: TRBJ2-1; d_gene: NA; CDR3nt: TGCGCCAGCAGCTTACGGCGGGACGAGTACAATGAGCAGTTCTTC; CDR3aa: CASSLRRDEYNEQFF
abundance: NA; v_gene: TRBV5-1; j_gene: TRBJ2-7; d_gene: NA; CDR3nt: TGCGCCAGCAGCTTGCTGGGTGAGCAGTACTTC; CDR3aa: CASSLLGEQYF
abundance: NA; v_gene: TRBV29-1; j_gene: TRBJ1-2; d_gene: NA; CDR3nt: TGCAGCGTTGAAGATATTAACAGGGTCGGTGGCTACACCTTC; CDR3aa: CSVEDINRVGGYTF
abundance: NA; v_gene: TRBV5-4; j_gene: TRBJ2-7; d_gene: NA; CDR3nt: TGTGCCAGCAGCTTGGGGCAGGGAATTTCCTACGAGCAGTACTTC; CDR3aa: CASSLGQGISYEQYF
abundance: NA; v_gene: TRBV9; j_gene: TRBJ2-1; d_gene: NA; CDR3nt: TGTGCCAGCAGCGTAGCAGAACTAGCCCCCTACAATGAGCAGTTCTTC; CDR3aa: CASSVAELAPYNEQFF
abundance: NA; v_gene: TRBV14; j_gene: TRBJ2-7; d_gene: NA; CDR3nt: TGTGCCAGCAGCCAAGCGCGGGTGTCGCCCTACGAGCAGTACTTC; CDR3aa: CASSQARVSPYEQYF
abundance: NA; v_gene: TRBV5-6; j_gene: TRBJ2-7; d_gene: NA; CDR3nt: TGTGCCAGCAGCTTGCCGGGGTTTGGCTCCTACGAGCAGTACTTC; CDR3aa: CASSLPGFGSYEQYF
abundance: NA; v_gene: TRBV5-4; j_gene: TRBJ2-1; d_gene: NA; CDR3nt: TGTGCCAGCAGCCCCCGGACGGGAGAGGGTAACAATGAGCAGTTCTTC; CDR3aa: CASSPRTGEGNNEQFF
abundance: NA; v_gene: TRBV18; j_gene: TRBJ2-3; d_gene: NA; CDR3nt: TGTGCCAGCTCACCAACCTCTAGCACAGATACGCAGTATTTT; CDR3aa: CASSPTSSTDTQYF
abundance: once; v_gene: TRBV5-1; j_gene: TRBJ2-1; d_gene: TRBD1; CDR3nt: TGCGCCAGCAGCCATCGTAAGGGGGCGAACTACAATGAGCAGTTCTTC; CDR3aa: CASSHRKGANYNEQFF
abundance: NA; v_gene: TRBV7-2; j_gene: TRBJ2-5; d_gene: TRBD2; CDR3nt: TGTGCCAGCAGCTTAGGACTAGCGAGAGAGACCCAGTACTTC; CDR3aa: CASSLGLARETQYF
abundance: NA; v_gene: TRBV5-1; j_gene: TRBJ2-3; d_gene: NA; CDR3nt: TGCGCCAGCAGCTTGGGTAGCGGTAGCACAGATACGCAGTATTTT; CDR3aa: CASSLGSGSTDTQYF
abundance: NA; v_gene: TRBV5-6; j_gene: TRBJ2-7; d_gene: TRBD2; CDR3nt: TGTGCCAGCAGCATAAGCGGGAGGCCCCACTACGAGCAGTACTTC; CDR3aa: CASSISGRPHYEQYF
abundance: NA; v_gene: TRBV7-9; j_gene: TRBJ2-7; d_gene: TRBD2; CDR3nt: TGTGCCAGCAGCCCCGCGGGGACTAGCGGCTACGAGCAGTACTTC; CDR3aa: CASSPAGTSGYEQYF
abundance: NA; v_gene: TRBV7-9; j_gene: TRBJ1-3; d_gene: NA; CDR3nt: TGTGCCAGCAGCTTAAGGCCTATAGACTCTGGAAACACCATATATTTT; CDR3aa: CASSLRPIDSGNTIYF
abundance: NA; v_gene: TRBV2; j_gene: TRBJ2-7; d_gene: NA; CDR3nt: TGTGCCAGCAGTGAGTCGCTAGGGACCTCCTACGAGCAGTACTTC; CDR3aa: CASSESLGTSYEQYF
abundance: NA; v_gene: TRBV7-9; j_gene: TRBJ1-4; d_gene: NA; CDR3nt: TGTGCCAGCAGCCCCTTGGGACGGGGGGAAAAACTGTTTTTT; CDR3aa: CASSPLGRGEKLFF
abundance: NA; v_gene: TRBV28; j_gene: TRBJ1-2; d_gene: TRBD1; CDR3nt: TGTGCCAGCAGTTTCAGGACAGGAGAAGGCTACACCTTC; CDR3aa: CASSFRTGEGYTF
abundance: NA; v_gene: TRBV28; j_gene: TRBJ2-2; d_gene: TRBD1; CDR3nt: TGTGCCAGCAGTCGGACAGGGAGGAACACCGGGGAGCTGTTTTTT; CDR3aa: CASSRTGRNTGELFF
abundance: once; v_gene: TRBV13; j_gene: TRBJ1-1; d_gene: NA; CDR3nt: TGTGCCAGCAGCTTTTTTCAGGGGAGGAACACTGAAGCTTTCTTT; CDR3aa: CASSFFQGRNTEAFF
abundance: NA; v_gene: TRBV28; j_gene: TRBJ2-7; d_gene: NA; CDR3nt: TGTGCCAGCAGTTTCATACCCCACGAGCAGTACTTC; CDR3aa: CASSFIPHEQYF
abundance: NA; v_gene: TRBV2; j_gene: TRBJ2-1; d_gene: NA; CDR3nt: TGTGCCAGCACCTTCAGCTCCTACAATGAGCAGTTCTTC; CDR3aa: CASTFSSYNEQFF
abundance: NA; v_gene: TRBV4-3; j_gene: TRBJ2-2; d_gene: NA; CDR3nt: TGCGCCAGCAGCCAATCGCTCCCGGCCCCCGGGGAGCTGTTTTTT; CDR3aa: CASSQSLPAPGELFF
abundance: NA; v_gene: TRBV6-5; j_gene: TRBJ2-3; d_gene: NA; CDR3nt: TGTGCCAGCAGAAGGTGGCGGAACACAGATACGCAGTATTTT; CDR3aa: CASRRWRNTDTQYF
abundance: NA; v_gene: TRBV5-1; j_gene: TRBJ2-6; d_gene: NA; CDR3nt: TGCGCCAGCACTGGTACACGCGTCGGCTCTGGGGCCAACGTCCTGACTTTC; CDR3aa: CASTGTRVGSGANVLTF
abundance: once; v_gene: TRBV7-3; j_gene: TRBJ1-1; d_gene: NA; CDR3nt: TGTGCCAGCAGCTTAACGGGCGCCAAGGACACTGAAGCTTTCTTT; CDR3aa: CASSLTGAKDTEAFF
abundance: NA; v_gene: TRBV5-1; j_gene: TRBJ2-1; d_gene: NA; CDR3nt: TGCGCCAGCAGCTTGCTACGCGGGGCGCGGGAGCAGTTCTTC; CDR3aa: CASSLLRGAREQFF
abundance: NA; v_gene: TRBV10-3; j_gene: TRBJ1-2; d_gene: NA; CDR3nt: TGTGCCACCCTCGCGGTTGGGGCGGATGGCTACACCTTC; CDR3aa: CATLAVGADGYTF